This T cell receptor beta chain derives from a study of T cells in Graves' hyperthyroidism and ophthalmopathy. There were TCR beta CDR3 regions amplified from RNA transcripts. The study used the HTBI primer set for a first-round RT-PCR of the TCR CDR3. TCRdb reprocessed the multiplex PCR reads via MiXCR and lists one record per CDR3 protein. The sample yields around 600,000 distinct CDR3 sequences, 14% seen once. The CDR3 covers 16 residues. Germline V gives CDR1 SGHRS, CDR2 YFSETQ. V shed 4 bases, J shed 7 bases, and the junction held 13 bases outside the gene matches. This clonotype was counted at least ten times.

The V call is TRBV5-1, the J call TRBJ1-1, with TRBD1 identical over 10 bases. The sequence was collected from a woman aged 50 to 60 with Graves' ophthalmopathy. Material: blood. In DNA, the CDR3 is TGCGCCAGCAGCAAAAGAATGGGACAGGGGACTTTTGAAGCTTTCTTT. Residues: CASSKRMGQGTFEAFF. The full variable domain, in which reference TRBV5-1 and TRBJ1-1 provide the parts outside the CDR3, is KAGVTQTPRYLIKTRGQQVTLSCSPISGHRSVSWYQQTPGQGLQFLFEYFSETQRNKGNFPGRFSGRQFSNSRSEMNVSTLELGDSALYLCASSKRMGQGTFEAFFGQGTRLTVV.